This TCR beta chain was sequenced for a study of T cell responses to AZD1222 COVID-19 vaccine. Study in general: Pooled together were second doses at about 4 or about 12 weeks. Study-wide points: Close to half of all spike-specific TCRs reportedly target regions of the variants that are unmutated.

Method: immunoSEQ multiplex PCR; TCRdb's copy keeps in-frame clones and lacks some. Found here are around 110,000 clones, 88% of them singletons; the top ten hold about 10%. For this clone: The antigen is not known.

V dropped 11 bases and J dropped 2 bases, with 10 bases sitting between them. In germline, CDR1 is SEHNR, CDR2 FQNEAQ (reference sequence). The CDR3 length is 11 residues. The TCR originated in an adult in good health. The sequenced sample was peripheral blood, obtained on day 0 of AZD1222 vaccination. The chain uses TRBV7-9 and TRBJ2-7; D is possibly TRBD2 (5 bases). The CDR3 loop reads CAVGVPYEQYF. CDR3 DNA sequence: TGTGCCGTCGGGGTTCCCTACGAGCAGTACTTC.